The 9 T cell receptor beta chains given below trace back to one sample, sequenced in a study of response to subunit inactivated influenza vaccine. TCRdb re-derived calls from the RT-PCR reads in MiXCR, one entry per CDR3 protein. The sample includes roughly 780,000 distinct CDR3 sequences, 18% of them seen just once. This material consisted of PBMCs from blood, taken roughly 5 days after vaccination. The origin of the receptors is a man aged 50-60 years who received an inactivated influenza vaccine.

This clonotype was detected only once. The rearrangement links TRBV20-1 to TRBJ1-2; the match to TRBD1 covers 9 bases. The CDR3 contains 16 residues. Germline loops: CDR1 DFQATT, CDR2 SNEGSKA (reference sequence). With V trimmed by 4 bases and J by 5 bases, 14 bases remained unmatched. DNA for the CDR3: TGCAGTGCTACCCGGACAGGGGAAGGAAATTCTTATGGCTACACCTTC. Its protein product is CSATRTGEGNSYGYTF.

V and J are TRBV3-1 and TRBJ2-5, with D possibly being TRBD1 (5 bases). Germline V gives CDR1 LGHDT, CDR2 YNNKEL (reference sequence). The length of the CDR3 is 14 residues. Trimming removed 1 base from V and 4 bases from J, with 10 bases in between. This CDR3 reads CASSQASQGETQYF. The CDR3, as DNA: TGTGCCAGCAGCCAAGCGTCGCAGGGAGAGACCCAGTACTTC.

V gene TRBV19 combines with J gene TRBJ2-5; weak D call: TRBD1 (7 bases). The CDR3 length is 16 residues. Deletions cut 3 bases from V and 5 bases from J, with 19 bases between. Germline CDR1 LNHDA, CDR2 SQIVND (reference sequence). CDR3 loop: CASSIRQGGISETQYF. The CDR3 nucleotides read TGTGCCAGTAGTATCCGGCAGGGGGGCATCTCGGAGACCCAGTACTTC.

V is TRBV20-1 and J is TRBJ2-2; D unclear. V was shortened by 3 bases and J by 7 bases, with 9 bases between the two germline ends. Germline V gene data show CDR1 as DFQATT and CDR2 as SNEGSKA (reference sequence). CDR3 length: 12 amino acids. Written as DNA, the CDR3 is TGCAGTGCTAGCCGATGGGGCGGGGAGCTGTTTTTT. This translates into CSASRWGGELFF.

This clonotype came up many times. This chain joins TRBV29-1 and TRBJ2-4; tentative D call: TRBD1 (5 bases). Germline lookup yields CDR1 SQVTM and CDR2 ANQGSEA. The CDR3 is made up of 12 amino acids. Trimming cost V 7 bases and J 7 bases, with 14 bases left between them. The CDR3 loop is CSALGHQNIQYF. CDR3 coding DNA: TGCAGCGCCCTGGGGCATCAGAACATTCAGTACTTC.

This clonotype turned up a few times. The rearrangement links TRBV10-3 to TRBJ2-3; 9 nucleotides align to TRBD1. Germline CDR1 and CDR2: ENHRY and SYGVKD. The CDR3 consists of 14 residues. V was clipped by 4 bases and J by 4 bases; unmatched bases: 3. The DNA for the CDR3 is TGTGCCATCAGTGGGGACAGGGTGGCAGATACGCAGTATTTT. Translated: CAISGDRVADTQYF.

This clonotype has more than one count but fewer than ten. V gene TRBV20-1 combines with J gene TRBJ1-1, with 7 bases fitting TRBD1. Germline V gene lookup returns CDR1 DFQATT and CDR2 SNEGSKA (reference sequence). This CDR3 is 12 amino acids long. V gave up 6 bases and J gave up 8 bases; unmatched junction bases: 9. The CDR3 coding sequence is TGCAGTGCCCCTGAGGACAGGAGAGAAGCTTTCTTT. It is translated as CSAPEDRREAFF.

The chain joins TRBV5-1 to TRBJ2-1; tentatively, D is TRBD1 or TRBD2 (5 bases each). The CDR3 runs to 15 residues. Trimming removed 2 bases from V and 4 bases from J, with 13 bases in between. Germline V gives CDR1 SGHRS, CDR2 YFSETQ. In DNA, the CDR3 is TGCGCCAGCAGCTTAGACGGGACGGTTTACAATGAGCAGTTCTTC. As protein: CASSLDGTVYNEQFF.

The chain is built from TRBV4-3 and TRBJ2-3; 9 bases match TRBD2. V shed 0 bases, J shed 2 bases, and the junction held 3 bases outside the gene matches. The CDR3 contains 16 residues. Germline V gives CDR1 LGHNA, CDR2 YSLEER. The CDR3 DNA follows: TGCGCCAGCAGCCAAGATTGGACTAGCGTCACAGATACGCAGTATTTT. It is translated as CASSQDWTSVTDTQYF.